This T cell receptor (beta chain) stems from a study of blood T cell dynamics during melanoma immunotherapy. Indicated time point: week 3, after first cycle of checkpoint inhibitor. Blood was drawn before treatment and at week 3 after checkpoint blockade. At 12 weeks after first infusion, RECIST 1.1 defined response for most patients. Patients with prior systemic cancer treatment, concomitant immunosuppressants, or other active malignancies were excluded. The CDR3 length is 12 residues. Trimming cost V 4 bases and J 7 bases, with 10 bases left between them. CDR1 is SNHLY, CDR2 FYNNEI, per germline. Clones were sequenced by immunoSEQ multiplex PCR, and TCRdb holds only the in-frame ones, with some missing. The repertoire consists of 11,000 to 15,000 clones, with more than 80% occurring once and the leading ten covering more than 5%.

The chain joins TRBV2 to TRBJ1-1; TRBD1 is a possible D gene (5 bases). Sequenced material: blood, taken from a patient treated with checkpoint blockade. This receptor was identified in a human donor with melanoma. For the CDR3, the DNA is TGTGCCAGCAGTGGGGGGTTCATTGAAGCTTTCTTT. It codes for CASSGGFIEAFF.